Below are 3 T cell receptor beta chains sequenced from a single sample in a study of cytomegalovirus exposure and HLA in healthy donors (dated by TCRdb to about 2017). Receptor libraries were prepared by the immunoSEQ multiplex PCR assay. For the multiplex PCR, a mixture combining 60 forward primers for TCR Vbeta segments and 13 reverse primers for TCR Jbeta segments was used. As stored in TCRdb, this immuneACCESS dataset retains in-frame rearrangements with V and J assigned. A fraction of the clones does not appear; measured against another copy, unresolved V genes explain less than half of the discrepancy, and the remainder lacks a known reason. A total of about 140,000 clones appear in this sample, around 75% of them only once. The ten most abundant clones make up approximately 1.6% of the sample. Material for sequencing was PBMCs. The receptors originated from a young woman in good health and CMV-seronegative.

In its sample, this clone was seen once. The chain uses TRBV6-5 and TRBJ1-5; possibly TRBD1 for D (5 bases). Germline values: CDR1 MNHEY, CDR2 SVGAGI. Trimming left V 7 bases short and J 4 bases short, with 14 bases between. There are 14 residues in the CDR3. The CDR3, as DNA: TGTGCCAGCACCCCGGGGGATAGGAATCAGCCCCAGCATTTT. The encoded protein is CASTPGDRNQPQHF.

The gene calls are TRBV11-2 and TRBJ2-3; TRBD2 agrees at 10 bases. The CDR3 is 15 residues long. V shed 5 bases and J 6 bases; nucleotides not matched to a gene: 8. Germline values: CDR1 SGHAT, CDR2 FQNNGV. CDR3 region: CASSLGLAMGDTQYF. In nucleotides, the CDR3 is TGTGCCAGCAGCCTGGGACTAGCGATGGGGGATACGCAGTATTTT.

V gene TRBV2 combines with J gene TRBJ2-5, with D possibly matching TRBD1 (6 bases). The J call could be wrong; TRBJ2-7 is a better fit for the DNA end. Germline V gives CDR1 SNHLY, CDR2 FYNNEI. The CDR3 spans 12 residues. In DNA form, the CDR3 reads TGTGCCAGCAGTGCAGAACAGGGCGAGCAGTACTTC. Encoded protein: CASSAEQGEQYF.